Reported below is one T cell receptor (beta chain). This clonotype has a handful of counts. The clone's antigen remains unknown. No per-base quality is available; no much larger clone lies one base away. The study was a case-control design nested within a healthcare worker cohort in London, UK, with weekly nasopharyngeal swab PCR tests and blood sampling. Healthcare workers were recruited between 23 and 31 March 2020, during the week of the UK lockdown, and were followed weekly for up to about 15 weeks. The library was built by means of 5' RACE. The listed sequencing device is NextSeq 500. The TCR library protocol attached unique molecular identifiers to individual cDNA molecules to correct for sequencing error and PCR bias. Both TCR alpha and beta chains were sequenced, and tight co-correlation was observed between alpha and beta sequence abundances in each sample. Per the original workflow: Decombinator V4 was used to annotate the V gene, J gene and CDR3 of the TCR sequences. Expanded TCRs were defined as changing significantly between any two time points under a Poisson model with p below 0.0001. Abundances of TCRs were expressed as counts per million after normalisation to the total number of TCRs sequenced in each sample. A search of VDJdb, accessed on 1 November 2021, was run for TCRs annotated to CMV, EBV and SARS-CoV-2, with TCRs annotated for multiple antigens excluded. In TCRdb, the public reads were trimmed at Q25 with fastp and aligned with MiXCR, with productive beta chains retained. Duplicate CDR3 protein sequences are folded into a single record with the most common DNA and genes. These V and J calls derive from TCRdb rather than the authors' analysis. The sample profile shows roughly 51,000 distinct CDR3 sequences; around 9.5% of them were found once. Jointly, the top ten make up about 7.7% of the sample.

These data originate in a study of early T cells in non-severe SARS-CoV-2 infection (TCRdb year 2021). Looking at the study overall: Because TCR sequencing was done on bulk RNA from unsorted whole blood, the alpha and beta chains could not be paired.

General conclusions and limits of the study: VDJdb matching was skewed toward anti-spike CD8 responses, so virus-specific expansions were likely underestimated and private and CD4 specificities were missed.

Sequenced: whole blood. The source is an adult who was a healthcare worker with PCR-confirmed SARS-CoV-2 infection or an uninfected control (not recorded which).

This receptor has the CDR3 CAISDKTGELFF. DNA sequence: TGTGCCATCAGTGATAAAACCGGGGAGCTGTTTTTT. The sequence joins TRBV10-3 to TRBJ2-2; a confident D gene designation cannot be given. The V end loses 3 bases and the J end loses 5 bases, and a stretch of 4 bases separates them. According to the germline V gene, CDR1 reads ENHRY and CDR2 reads SYGVKD. The cysteine opens and the phenylalanine closes a CDR3 of 12 amino acids. Solely the CDR3 DNA is kept, with 36 bases framed from the first base.